This T cell receptor beta chain stems from a study of shared clonotypes between healthy human individuals. An assay was performed, and its level was deep. As originally analysed: Junction-only sequences without quality scores were provided by ImmunoSEQ, so filtering was different. The table came from immunoSEQ multiplex PCR; TCRdb's copy has only in-frame clones and leaves some out. V, J and clone size are those of that table, while D and trimming were read from the DNA. This sample yields roughly 2.5 million clones, of which around nine tenths are seen a single time; about 0.13% belongs to the top ten. This TCR came from a man aged 18 to 30 in good health. Sequencing was performed on naive CD4+ T cells sorted from blood. Indicated subset: CD45RA+ positively selected.

The CDR3 DNA reads as TGTGCCAGCAGCTTAATGAGTACTGGGGCCAACGTCCTGACTTTC. Translated, it gives CASSLMSTGANVLTF. The rearrangement uses TRBV7-6 and TRBJ2-6; D ambiguous. Germline V gives CDR1 SGHVS, CDR2 FNYEAQ. CDR3 length: 15 amino acids. V lost 2 bases, J lost 2 bases, and 7 bases lay in between.